The TCR beta chain described here comes from a study of T cells in Graves' hyperthyroidism and ophthalmopathy. RNA transcripts served as the template for amplifying TCR beta CDR3 regions. First-round RT-PCR targeting the TCR CDR3 was performed with the HTBI primer set. TCRdb re-called the multiplex PCR reads with MiXCR, one entry per CDR3 protein. Among a few hundred thousand distinct CDR3 sequences, around a fifth were seen once, and the ten largest hold around 54%. Study-wide results and caveats: Peripheral blood also featured most of the thyroid clonotypes expanded above 0.001. Ophthalmopathy, which appeared later, was predicted by the model a median about 6 months before onset.

Enrolled ophthalmopathy patients presented with a Clinical Activity Score of at least 3, a NOSPECS grade of at least 4, and disease duration under 3 months. Thyroid ultrasound, orbital computed tomography, clinical symptoms, and serum thyroxine and TRAb underpinned diagnoses. Details on this clonotype: Its antigen is not identified.

The sequence was obtained from a woman in her 70s with Graves' ophthalmopathy. Material: blood.

CDR3: CASSLGEGPGGETQYF. In DNA form, the CDR3 reads TGTGCCAGCAGCTTGGGAGAGGGACCCGGGGGCGAGACCCAGTACTTC. The chain employs TRBV5-6 and TRBJ2-5, with D tentatively TRBD1 or TRBD2 (6 bases each). This CDR3 is 16 amino acids long. In germline, CDR1 is SGHDT, CDR2 YYEEEE. The V end lost 0 bases, the J end lost 5 bases, and 17 bases lay between the germline ends.